This TCR beta chain was captured in a study of cytomegalovirus exposure and HLA in healthy donors. Broader study findings: Apparent HLA restriction characterized most CMV-associated TCR beta chains in a later analysis. More clonal expansion characterized HLA-associated TCR beta chains than equally common others in a later analysis. In an earlier analysis, productive rearrangement rates for most beta V segments clustered near 87% or 30%.

V lost 5 bases to trimming and J lost 2 bases; unmatched junction nucleotides: 8. Germline CDR1 is SEHNR and CDR2 is FQNEAQ (reference sequence). This CDR3 has 15 amino acids. Primers: 60 Vbeta forward and 13 Jbeta reverse. The data were produced by immunoSEQ multiplex PCR, yet TCRdb's version contains in-frame clones alone and is incomplete. Among 85,000 to 100,000 clones, approximately 84% were seen once, and the ten largest hold 4.5% to 7%. Concerning this clone itself: Its matching antigen is unknown.

The source of this sequence is a woman aged 18-29 years in good health and CMV-seropositive. The chain is built from TRBV7-9 and TRBJ2-7; 8 positions match TRBD2. The sequencing sample was made of PBMCs. The CDR3 loop is CASSPPGLVAYEQYF. The CDR3 region has the DNA TGTGCCAGCAGCCCGCCGGGACTAGTGGCCTACGAGCAGTACTTC.